This T cell receptor beta chain was observed in a study of T cells after yellow fever vaccination. At the level of the study: Fractions low in cell number were prepared with SMART-Seq v4 Ultra Low Input. Findings and caveats of the study: A limited proportion of clonotypes was detected within both the CD4 and CD8 compartments. Primary-vaccination clones mostly resurfaced post-booster (about 95% CD4, approximately 89% CD8).

The 5'RACE template-switching step produced TCR cDNA and added a universal primer site and UMIs. Each CDR3 protein gets one entry after TCRdb re-called the 5' RACE reads with MiXCR. Counted here are 250,000 to 350,000 distinct CDR3 sequences, around 4.5% occurring once; the ten biggest clones make up 19%. V was pared by 4 bases and J by 5 bases, with 18 bases between. Germline lookup yields CDR1 SGHTA and CDR2 FQGNSA. CDR3 length: 15 residues. Comment on this clonotype: Its antigen is undetermined.

The TCR originated in a man aged 18-30 years who received the YFV17D yellow fever vaccine. The sample consisted of PBMCs, taken 15 days after the yellow fever booster vaccination. The chain has TRBV7-2 and TRBJ2-7; D possibly corresponds to TRBD1 (5 bases). The CDR3 protein is CASSSRGARRDEQYF. The DNA for the CDR3 is TGTGCCAGCAGCTCAAGGGGTGCTAGACGAGACGAGCAGTACTTC.